Shown below are 17 T cell receptor beta chains from a single sample sequenced in a study of control samples from healthy donors and cancer patients. Only in-frame clones appear in the TCRdb table, and some are missing; sequencing was by immunoSEQ multiplex PCR. The table lists 130,000 to 150,000 clones, roughly 92% of them singletons. Specimen: blood. The receptors derive from a man in his thirties or forties in good health.

The J gene is TRBJ1-5, the V gene TRBV28; D is undetermined. Germline V lookup: CDR1 MDHEN, CDR2 SYDVKM. The V gene lost 5 bases and the J gene lost 0 bases, with 14 bases spanning the gap. CDR3 size: 16 residues. The CDR3 coding sequence is TGTGCCAGCAGTCCGCCCCGGGGAGATAGCAATCAGCCCCAGCATTTT. Its translation: CASSPPRGDSNQPQHF.

This clone was observed a few times. The rearrangement links TRBV5-6 to TRBJ1-1; TRBD1 is a possible D gene (5 bases). Germline CDR1 reads SGHDT; CDR2 reads YYEEEE. This CDR3 is built from 14 residues. Between the trimmed V and J ends, which lost 4 bases and 3 bases, there was a span of 13 bases. The CDR3 protein is CASSPITRDTEAFF. CDR3 DNA: TGTGCCAGCAGCCCGATCACCAGGGACACTGAAGCTTTCTTT.

This chain joins TRBV6-6 and TRBJ1-6; D is perhaps TRBD1 (5 bases). The CDR3 extends over 15 amino acids. Germline-derived CDR1 and CDR2 are MNHNY and SVGAGI (reference sequence). V lost 8 bases and J lost 7, with 18 bases in between. The CDR3 DNA is TGTGCCAGCTGCCTCCCGCGGGGCAACAATTCACCCCTCCACTTT. Its translation: CASCLPRGNNSPLHF.

The chain joins TRBV4-1 to TRBJ2-2; D is possibly TRBD2 (5 bases). The CDR3 is made up of 15 amino acids. V lost 0 bases to trimming and J lost 6 bases, with 11 bases between them. Germline V gene data show CDR1 as MGHRA and CDR2 as YSYEKL. CDR3 DNA sequence: TGCGCCAGCAGCCAAGAATTTCAACTAGCCGGGGAGCTGTTTTTT. This codes for CASSQEFQLAGELFF.

The rearrangement links TRBV30 to TRBJ2-5, with D perhaps matching TRBD1 (6 bases). Germline V gene data show CDR1 as GTSNPN and CDR2 as SVGIG (reference sequence). The CDR3 is 13 residues long. Trimming shortened V by 1 base and J by 1 base, and 7 bases separated the two germline ends. The CDR3 coding sequence is TGTGCCTGGAGTGGGGACACCCAAGAGACCCAGTACTTC. This encodes CAWSGDTQETQYF.

The J gene is TRBJ2-2, the V gene TRBV5-5; D is possibly TRBD2 (5 bases). This CDR3 is built from 14 residues. Per the germline V gene, CDR1 is SGHKS and CDR2 is YYEKEE (reference sequence). V lost 2 bases and J 2 bases, leaving 7 bases between the germline ends. The CDR3 nucleotides are TGTGCCAGCAGCTTCGGGGTTAACACCGGGGAGCTGTTTTTT. It is translated as CASSFGVNTGELFF.

This clone has only a few counts. The chain couples TRBV2 to TRBJ2-7; a weak D match, TRBD1 (7 bases). Trimming removed 5 bases at V and 3 bases at J, with 14 bases between. Germline-derived CDR1 and CDR2 are SNHLY and FYNNEI. The CDR3 spans 14 residues. The CDR3 DNA reads TGTGCCAGCAGTTATCAGGGGGGCCTCTACGAGCAGTACTTC. Residues: CASSYQGGLYEQYF.

V is TRBV7-8 and J is TRBJ1-2; D ambiguous. This CDR3 is 13 amino acids long. V was pared by 4 bases and J by 5 bases, with 11 bases between. CDR1 SGHVS and CDR2 FQNEAQ come from the germline V gene. The CDR3 region is CASSYSGGYGYTF. In DNA, the CDR3 is TGTGCCAGCAGCTATAGCGGTGGGTATGGCTACACCTTC.

The V call is TRBV18, the J call TRBJ2-1, with D possibly being TRBD1 or TRBD2 (5 bases each). The ends were cut back, 0 bases at V and 8 bases at J, with 20 bases in the middle. CDR1 is KGHSH, CDR2 LQKENI, per germline. The CDR3 runs 17 residues. The CDR3 bases are TGTGCCAGCTCACCACCGTTGGCCCTGCAGGGACGGGATGAGCAGTTCTTC. It codes for CASSPPLALQGRDEQFF.

The rearrangement uses TRBV5-1 and TRBJ2-2; the D gene could be TRBD1 or TRBD2 (5 bases each). Germline V gene data show CDR1 as SGHRS and CDR2 as YFSETQ. Deletions cut 6 bases from V and 1 base from J, with 16 bases between. The CDR3 is 16 residues long. The CDR3 sequence is CASTISPGRNTGELFF. The CDR3 DNA follows: TGCGCCAGCACCATTTCCCCAGGGAGGAACACCGGGGAGCTGTTTTTT. Supplemented by reference TRBV5-1 and TRBJ2-2, the full variable domain reads KAGVTQTPRYLIKTRGQQVTLSCSPISGHRSVSWYQQTPGQGLQFLFEYFSETQRNKGNFPGRFSGRQFSNSRSEMNVSTLELGDSALYLCASTISPGRNTGELFFGEGSRLTVL.

The chain is built from TRBV27 and TRBJ1-1; the D gene is possibly TRBD1 (5 bases). This CDR3 comprises 20 residues. Trimming removed 3 bases at V and 9 bases at J, with 35 bases between. From germline, CDR1 is MNHEY and CDR2 SMNVEV (reference sequence). CDR3 coding DNA: TGTGCCAGCAGTTTTTTATTTTTCGGGGCTTTCCTCTACTACACCACAAAAGCTTTCTTT. Its protein is CASSFLFFGAFLYYTTKAFF.

The chain combines TRBV6-5 with TRBJ1-2, with 7 bases identical to TRBD1. The CDR3 has 13 residues. With V trimmed by 5 bases and J by 8 bases, 8 bases remained unmatched. The germline gives CDR1 MNHEY, CDR2 SVGAGI. The CDR3 sequence: CASSLDREWGYTF. The CDR3 DNA follows: TGTGCCAGCAGTCTCGACAGGGAATGGGGCTACACCTTC.

The chain joins TRBV4-3 to TRBJ2-7; TRBD2 aligns across 9 bases. This CDR3 has 15 residues. Trimming at V came to 4 bases and at J to 2 bases, leaving 6 bases not matched to a gene. Germline CDR1 LGHNA, CDR2 YSLEER. CDR3 sequence reads: CASSLDPSGAYEQYF. As DNA, the CDR3 is TGCGCCAGCAGCCTCGACCCTAGCGGGGCCTACGAGCAGTACTTC.

This clone was detected a few times. The rearrangement uses TRBV25-1 and TRBJ2-1; 8 positions agree with TRBD1. Germline CDR1 is MGHDK and CDR2 is SYGVNS. V shed 3 bases and J 5 bases; nucleotides not matched to a gene: 6. This CDR3 spans 15 amino acids. This chain's CDR3 is CASSDDRGVDNEQFF. CDR3 sequence (DNA): TGTGCCAGCAGTGACGACAGGGGAGTGGACAATGAGCAGTTCTTC.

The V and J genes are TRBV29-1 and TRBJ2-7; no firm D call. Germline CDR1 SQVTM, CDR2 ANQGSEA. The length of the CDR3 is 11 residues. Trimming took off 4 bases at V and 2 bases at J, with 6 bases between the two ends. CDR3 amino acids: CSVGLAYEQYF. The CDR3 nucleotides read TGCAGCGTTGGACTGGCCTACGAGCAGTACTTC.

The CDR3 spells CASRQSWAPLKTQYF. The CDR3 region has the DNA TGTGCCAGCAGACAAAGTTGGGCCCCCCTGAAGACCCAGTACTTC. This rearrangement joins TRBV7-9 to TRBJ2-5, with D uncertain. Germline V lookup: CDR1 SEHNR, CDR2 FQNEAQ (reference sequence). The CDR3 is 15 amino acids. Trimming took 6 bases from V and 6 from J, leaving 20 bases between them.

The rearrangement uses TRBV18 and TRBJ1-2; TRBD1 aligns across 7 bases. The CDR3 sequence is 14 residues long. CDR1 KGHSH and CDR2 LQKENI come from the germline V gene. V shed 6 bases, J shed 6 bases, and the junction held 10 bases outside the gene matches. The CDR3 loop reads CASSPGTANNGYTF. The DNA of the CDR3 is TGTGCCAGCTCTCCCGGGACAGCAAACAATGGCTACACCTTC.